This TCR beta chain was identified in a study of T cell repertoires in ileal Crohn's disease. Study in general: Roughly 40% were active smokers at surgery; median disease duration was around 8 years. Operated complications were stricturing disease (61%) and penetrating disease (approximately 39%). Thiopurines (around 10) or anti-TNF agents (approximately 20) were given postoperatively to about half.

J was trimmed by 7 bases and V by 8 bases; bases with no gene match: 9. The V gene's germline CDR1 is SNHLY and CDR2 FYNNEI. The CDR3 loop spans 14 amino acids. Findings and limits, study-wide: Mucosal expansions were suggested to be mainly CD8 T cells.

Sequenced by immunoSEQ multiplex PCR; TCRdb stores in-frame clones only, minus some. Of about 15,000 clones in the sample, approximately 86% were seen once. About this clone itself: Antigen: not known.

The genes are TRBV2 and TRBJ2-1; 9 bases map to TRBD1. Specimen: ileal tissue. The source of this sequence is an adult with Crohn's disease. CDR3: CASSQDRGSNEQFF. CDR3 bases: TGTGCCAGCTCCCAGGACAGGGGTAGTAATGAGCAGTTCTTC. The full variable domain, with the rest looked up from reference TRBV2 and TRBJ2-1, is EPEVTQTPSHQVTQMGQEVILRCVPISNHLYFYWYRQILGQKVEFLVSFYNNEISEKSEIFDDQFSVERPDGSNFTLKIRSTKLEDSAMYFCASSQDRGSNEQFFGPGTRLTVL.